These 7 T cell receptor beta chains were all obtained from the same sample, sequenced in a study of T cell responses to AZD1222 COVID-19 vaccine. Data came from immunoSEQ multiplex PCR; TCRdb stores just in-frame clones and leaves some out. The sample records 150,000 or so clones, about 92% being singletons. This sample comprised peripheral blood, obtained on day 0 of AZD1222 vaccination. The receptors derive from an adult in good health.

In DNA, the CDR3 is TGCGCCAGCAGCTTGGCCATGGACTTCCAAGAGACCCAGTACTTC. Translating gives CASSLAMDFQETQYF. The chain couples TRBV5-1 to TRBJ2-5; perhaps TRBD2 as D (5 bases). The CDR3 sequence is 15 residues long. Germline V gene data show CDR1 as SGHRS and CDR2 as YFSETQ. The V end lost 0 bases, the J end lost 1 base, and 10 bases lay between the germline ends.

CDR3 bases: TGTGCCAGCAGCTTAGTCGCCAACACCGGGGAGCTGTTTTTT. Its protein is CASSLVANTGELFF. The gene calls are TRBV7-6 and TRBJ2-2; no definite D call. V lost 1 base to trimming and J lost 2 bases, with 5 bases between them. Germline values: CDR1 SGHVS, CDR2 FNYEAQ. This CDR3 region has 14 residues.

This chain connects TRBV6-5 to TRBJ2-7; D tentatively fits TRBD1 or TRBD2 (5 bases each). Germline CDR1 and CDR2: MNHEY and SVGAGI. The CDR3 loop spans 13 amino acids. Trimming shortened V by 8 bases and J by 3 bases, and 14 bases separated the two germline ends. The CDR3 loop is CASQRGPLYEQYF. CDR3 coding DNA: TGTGCCAGCCAAAGGGGACCCCTCTACGAGCAGTACTTC.

The V and J genes are TRBV27 and TRBJ2-3; the match to TRBD2 covers 13 bases. This CDR3 is built from 16 residues. J lost 2 bases, V lost 5 bases, and 4 bases had no gene match. CDR1 and CDR2 (germline): MNHEY, SMNVEV (reference sequence). DNA of the CDR3: TGTGCCAGCAGTCAGGGACTAGCGGGGTACACAGATACGCAGTATTTT. This translates into CASSQGLAGYTDTQYF.

This chain uses TRBV24-1 with TRBJ1-5, with 8 bases identical to TRBD1. This CDR3 spans 16 amino acids. Germline values: CDR1 KGHDR, CDR2 SFDVKD. The ends lost 4 bases at V and 5 bases at J; junction bases unmatched: 9. The CDR3 loop is CATSENGRGQYQPQHF. CDR3 sequence (DNA): TGTGCCACCAGTGAAAACGGCAGGGGGCAATATCAGCCCCAGCATTTT.

This chain connects TRBV5-1 to TRBJ2-1; D is perhaps TRBD1 (5 bases). V shed 0 bases and J shed 8 bases, with 18 bases lying between them. Germline values: CDR1 SGHRS, CDR2 YFSETQ. CDR3 length: 16 amino acids. The CDR3 DNA sequence: TGCGCCAGCAGCTTGGATGGGCAGGGAAGGATGGATGAGCAGTTCTTC. Its translation is CASSLDGQGRMDEQFF.

The chain employs TRBV7-9 and TRBJ1-1, with D possibly being TRBD1 (6 bases). The CDR3 covers 17 residues. Per germline, CDR1 SEHNR and CDR2 FQNEAQ (reference sequence). The V end was cut by 5 bases, the J end by 0 bases, with 19 bases between. DNA of the CDR3: TGTGCCAGCAGCCGACAGGTCAGGATGAGCGTGAACACTGAAGCTTTCTTT. Residues: CASSRQVRMSVNTEAFF. Based on the CDR3 plus reference TRBV7-9 and TRBJ1-1, the full variable domain is DTGVSQNPRHKITKRGQNVTFRCDPISEHNRLYWYRQTLGQGPEFLTYFQNEAQLEKSRLLSDRFSAERPKGSFSTLEIQRTEQGDSAMYLCASSRQVRMSVNTEAFFGQGTRLTVV.